A single sample gave rise to the 24 T cell receptor beta chains below, sequenced in a study of OX40 agonist ivuxolimab in advanced cancers. TCRdb's table, derived via immunoSEQ multiplex PCR, lists solely in-frame clones and lacks some. Here the sample spans fewer than 25,000 clones, less than 80% being singletons. Sequencing was performed on CD4+ or CD8+ T cells sorted from blood, taken in a trial of the OX40 agonist ivuxolimab. The receptors were gathered from an adult with an advanced solid tumor such as melanoma, head and neck, liver or kidney cancer.

The chain carries TRBV2 and TRBJ2-1, with D possibly matching TRBD2 (7 bases). Germline lookup yields CDR1 SNHLY and CDR2 FYNNEI. Trimming stripped 3 bases from V and 6 bases from J, with 9 bases between. The CDR3 is 13 amino acids. CDR3 residues: CASSDRGGNEQFF. The CDR3, as DNA: TGTGCCAGCAGTGATAGGGGGGGCAATGAGCAGTTCTTC.

The gene calls are TRBV7-6 and TRBJ2-7, with 10 bases fitting TRBD1. V trimming: 5 bases; J trimming: 3 bases; junction bases outside the gene matches: 4. The CDR3 length is 14 residues. Germline CDR1 and CDR2: SGHVS and FNYEAQ. CDR3 coding DNA: TGTGCCAGCAGCCTGAGGACAGGGGGCTACGAGCAGTACTTC. Translated: CASSLRTGGYEQYF.

This clone was detected only once. The chain links TRBV28 to TRBJ1-2; weak D call: TRBD1 (5 bases). The CDR3 is 12 residues long. Germline V gene sequence: CDR1 MDHEN, CDR2 SYDVKM. V lost 5 bases, J lost 3 bases, and 7 bases lay in between. The CDR3 reads CASSGTDYGYTF. The CDR3 DNA reads TGTGCCAGCAGTGGGACGGACTATGGCTACACCTTC.

The rearrangement joins TRBV7-9 to TRBJ1-2; D possibly corresponds to TRBD1 (6 bases). Deletions cut 1 base from V and 5 bases from J, with 14 bases between. The CDR3 totals 15 residues. Germline CDR1 SEHNR, CDR2 FQNEAQ (reference sequence). The CDR3 DNA is TGTGCCAGCAGCTTAGGTACAGGGTTACAGTATGGCTACACCTTC. As protein: CASSLGTGLQYGYTF.

The rearrangement uses TRBV4-3 and TRBJ2-5; 7 bases line up with TRBD1. This CDR3 has 16 amino acids. The J segment lost 3 bases and the V segment lost 0 bases, leaving 7 bases of the junction unmatched. Germline V gene data show CDR1 as LGHNA and CDR2 as YSLEER. CDR3 in amino acids: CASSQEYRGAEETQYF. DNA for the CDR3: TGCGCCAGCAGCCAAGAATACAGGGGAGCCGAAGAGACCCAGTACTTC.

V and J are TRBV6-1 and TRBJ1-1; D is perhaps TRBD1 (6 bases). Germline CDR1 MNHNS, CDR2 SASEGT. V shed 2 bases and J shed 7 bases, with 11 bases lying between them. This CDR3 is 13 amino acids long. The CDR3 here is CASSEQGHSEAFF. In DNA form, the CDR3 reads TGTGCCAGCAGTGAACAGGGGCACAGTGAAGCTTTCTTT.

This chain joins TRBV25-1 and TRBJ2-1; D could derive from TRBD1 or TRBD2 (6 bases each). The V end was cut by 2 bases, the J end by 2 bases, with 10 bases between. CDR3 length: 15 amino acids. Germline V gene lookup returns CDR1 MGHDK and CDR2 SYGVNS. CDR3 loop: CASSEGGQAYNEQFF. The CDR3 DNA reads as TGTGCCAGCAGTGAAGGGGGGCAGGCCTACAATGAGCAGTTCTTC.

This CDR3 is CASSHERWGYGYTF. CDR3 in DNA: TGTGCCAGCAGCCATGAGAGATGGGGGTATGGCTACACCTTC. V and J are TRBV7-9 and TRBJ1-2; maybe TRBD1 (5 bases). Germline V gene lookup returns CDR1 SEHNR and CDR2 FQNEAQ (reference sequence). CDR3 length: 14 residues. The V gene lost 5 bases and the J gene lost 5 bases, with 15 bases spanning the gap.

The chain combines TRBV9 with TRBJ2-3, with a tentative D call TRBD2 (5 bases). Trimming removed 4 bases at V and 4 bases at J, with 25 bases between. This CDR3 spans 18 amino acids. In germline, CDR1 is SGDLS, CDR2 YYNGEE. The CDR3 spells CASSPRRGGVARADTQYF. Here the CDR3 DNA reads TGTGCCAGCAGCCCGCGCCGGGGTGGGGTAGCTCGGGCAGATACGCAGTATTTT.

The CDR3 region is CASSLGAGGFWLGEAFF. Here the CDR3 DNA reads TGTGCCAGCAGCCTAGGGGCAGGGGGCTTTTGGCTCGGTGAAGCTTTCTTT. J is TRBJ1-1 and V is TRBV7-8; 8 positions match TRBD1. CDR3 length equals 17 residues. V dropped 5 bases and J dropped 7; count of bases not matched to a gene: 18. Germline V lookup: CDR1 SGHVS, CDR2 FQNEAQ.

This clone was found once. The chain uses TRBV6-5 and TRBJ2-1; 9 bases match TRBD1. The trim removed 2 bases at V and 7 bases at J, leaving 0 bases unmatched. The CDR3 runs to 13 residues. The V gene's germline CDR1 is MNHEY and CDR2 SVGAGI. The CDR3 region is CASSYGQGNEQFF. CDR3 in DNA: TGTGCCAGCAGTTACGGACAGGGGAATGAGCAGTTCTTC.

This clone was detected only a few times. The chain has TRBV30 and TRBJ2-2; a possible D gene is TRBD2 (6 bases). The V gene's germline CDR1 is GTSNPN and CDR2 SVGIG (reference sequence). Trimming cost V 5 bases and J 1 base, with 11 bases left between them. There are 14 residues in the CDR3. CDR3 sequence: CAWRPEGNTGELFF. CDR3 nucleotide sequence: TGTGCCTGGCGTCCGGAGGGGAACACCGGGGAGCTGTTTTTT. Together with reference TRBV30 and TRBJ2-2, the CDR3 gives the full variable domain: SQTIHQWPATLVQPVGSPLSLECTVEGTSNPNLYWYRQAAGRGLQLLFYSVGIGQISSEVPQNLSASRPQDRQFILSSKKLLLSDSGFYLCAWRPEGNTGELFFGEGSRLTVL.

V gene TRBV2 combines with J gene TRBJ2-1, with 8 nucleotides matching TRBD2. CDR1 SNHLY and CDR2 FYNNEI come from the germline V gene. Germline trimming cut 2 bases from V and 3 bases from J; bases unmatched to any gene: 6. The CDR3 loop spans 16 amino acids. The CDR3 DNA sequence: TGTGCCAGCAGTGAATCGTCAGCGGGGGACTACAATGAGCAGTTCTTC. It is translated as CASSESSAGDYNEQFF.

The CDR3 sequence is CASSLGLAANYNEQFF. DNA of the CDR3: TGCGCCAGCAGCTTGGGACTAGCAGCGAACTACAATGAGCAGTTCTTC. The gene calls are TRBV5-1 and TRBJ2-1; 7 bases map to TRBD2. CDR3 length: 16 residues. Germline loops: CDR1 SGHRS, CDR2 YFSETQ. Trimming at V came to 0 bases and at J to 3 bases, leaving 6 bases not matched to a gene.

The V call is TRBV30, the J call TRBJ2-5, with D hard to call. Germline V gene data show CDR1 as GTSNPN and CDR2 as SVGIG (reference sequence). There are 14 residues in the CDR3. V was cut by 0 bases and J by 5 bases, with 13 bases left in between. In nucleotides, the CDR3 is TGTGCCTGGAGTGTGGAGACGGTTCACGAGACCCAGTACTTC. The encoded protein is CAWSVETVHETQYF.

V is TRBV28 and J is TRBJ2-3, with TRBD1 matching 7 bases. V was clipped by 5 bases and J by 3 bases; unmatched bases: 8. CDR3 length: 15 amino acids. The germline CDR1 and CDR2 sequences are MDHEN and SYDVKM. The CDR3: CASSPDRVGTDTQYF. Written as DNA, the CDR3 is TGTGCCAGCAGTCCCGACAGGGTCGGAACAGATACGCAGTATTTT.

The V gene is TRBV2, the J gene TRBJ2-2; the D is unclear. The CDR3 sequence is 12 residues long. V was shortened by 11 bases and J by 1 base, with 8 bases between the two germline ends. Germline V lookup: CDR1 SNHLY, CDR2 FYNNEI. For the CDR3, the DNA is TGTGCCGCGGCAGAGAACACCGGGGAGCTGTTTTTT. Protein sequence: CAAAENTGELFF. The full variable domain, rest sourced from reference TRBV2 and TRBJ2-2, is EPEVTQTPSHQVTQMGQEVILRCVPISNHLYFYWYRQILGQKVEFLVSFYNNEISEKSEIFDDQFSVERPDGSNFTLKIRSTKLEDSAMYFCAAAENTGELFFGEGSRLTVL.

This clone was seen a handful of times. The J gene is TRBJ2-4, the V gene TRBV19, with 8 bases matching TRBD1. There are 15 residues in the CDR3. With 5 bases clipped from V and 1 base from J, the junction kept 4 bases outside the gene matches. In germline, CDR1 is LNHDA, CDR2 SQIVND (reference sequence). CDR3 loop: CASSHRDRAKNIQYF. The CDR3 nucleotides are TGTGCCAGTAGTCACAGGGACAGGGCCAAAAACATTCAGTACTTC.

This chain joins TRBV28 and TRBJ2-2, with 12 bases lining up with TRBD2. V lost 4 bases, J lost 6 bases, and 15 bases stayed unmatched. CDR3 length: 19 amino acids. Germline CDR1 is MDHEN and CDR2 is SYDVKM. The CDR3 nucleotides are TGTGCCAGCAGTTCCCTTGGGCTTCCTAGCGGGAGGGCCCCCGGGGAGCTGTTTTTT. It codes for CASSSLGLPSGRAPGELFF. The full variable domain, in which reference TRBV28 and TRBJ2-2 provide the parts outside the CDR3, is DVKVTQSSRYLVKRTGEKVFLECVQDMDHENMFWYRQDPGLGLRLIYFSYDVKMKEKGDIPEGYSVSREKKERFSLILESASTNQTSMYLCASSSLGLPSGRAPGELFFGEGSRLTVL.

The rearrangement links TRBV5-6 to TRBJ2-1; tentatively, D is TRBD2 (5 bases). The CDR3 sequence is 12 residues long. V was clipped by 1 base and J by 9 bases, with 8 bases between them. CDR1 is SGHDT and CDR2 is YYEEEE in the germline V gene. The CDR3 coding sequence is TGTGCCAGCAGCTTGTCTGCGGGTGAGCAGTTCTTC. This codes for CASSLSAGEQFF. Full variable domain (remainder filled in from reference TRBV5-6 and TRBJ2-1): DAGVTQSPTHLIKTRGQQVTLRCSPKSGHDTVSWYQQALGQGPQFIFQYYEEEERQRGNFPDRFSGHQFPNYSSELNVNALLLGDSALYLCASSLSAGEQFFGPGTRLTVL.

The gene calls are TRBV2 and TRBJ2-7, with D possibly matching TRBD1 (5 bases). The ends were cut back, 6 bases at V and 5 bases at J, with 14 bases in the middle. The CDR3 is made up of 13 amino acids. CDR1 SNHLY and CDR2 FYNNEI come from the germline V gene. For the CDR3, the DNA is TGTGCCAGCAGGGGGCAGGGCCCCCACGAGCAGTACTTC. It yields the protein CASRGQGPHEQYF. Together with reference TRBV2 and TRBJ2-7, the CDR3 gives the full variable domain: EPEVTQTPSHQVTQMGQEVILRCVPISNHLYFYWYRQILGQKVEFLVSFYNNEISEKSEIFDDQFSVERPDGSNFTLKIRSTKLEDSAMYFCASRGQGPHEQYFGPGTRLTVT.

The chain couples TRBV2 to TRBJ1-1; no clear D. Germline V gene data show CDR1 as SNHLY and CDR2 as FYNNEI. V lost 6 bases to trimming and J lost 4 bases, with 18 bases between them. The length of the CDR3 is 15 residues. The CDR3 sequence: CASSLGEEGGTEAFF. The CDR3 coding sequence is TGTGCCAGCAGCTTAGGAGAAGAGGGAGGCACTGAAGCTTTCTTT.

The rearrangement joins TRBV27 to TRBJ1-1; 8 bases match TRBD1. The CDR3 is 16 residues long. Trimming took 5 bases from V and 7 from J; bases not matched to a gene: 15. Per the germline V gene, CDR1 is MNHEY and CDR2 is SMNVEV (reference sequence). The CDR3 DNA follows: TGTGCCAGCAGTCCCGGGGGCAGGGGGCCTAATGGTGAAGCTTTCTTT. It specifies CASSPGGRGPNGEAFF.

This clone occurred once. The rearrangement links TRBV9 to TRBJ2-7, with D possibly matching TRBD2 (5 bases). The CDR3 is 14 residues long. The V end was cut by 4 bases, the J end by 1 base, with 12 bases between. Germline CDR1 reads SGDLS; CDR2 reads YYNGEE. CDR3 DNA sequence: TGTGCCAGCAGCACAAGGACTGATTCCTACGAGCAGTACTTC. Translating gives CASSTRTDSYEQYF. Full variable domain (remainder filled in from reference TRBV9 and TRBJ2-7): DSGVTQTPKHLITATGQRVTLRCSPRSGDLSVYWYQQSLDQGLQFLIQYYNGEERAKGNILERFSAQQFPDLHSELNLSSLELGDSALYFCASSTRTDSYEQYFGPGTRLTVT.